The present T cell receptor (beta chain) was sequenced within a study of CD8 T cells in ankylosing spondylitis. This CDR3 comprises 15 residues. Germline assignment: CDR1 DFQATT and CDR2 SNEGSKA (reference sequence). V lost 5 bases, J lost 9 bases, and 16 bases stayed unmatched. For TCR beta, libraries came from quantitative 5'-RACE with molecular barcodes. MiXCR, run by TCRdb on the 5' RACE reads, gives a single entry per CDR3 protein. This table holds some 400,000 distinct CDR3 sequences, under 25% found once. Study-level findings and limits: Ankylosing spondylitis blood appeared to carry a characteristic TCR beta motif of roughly eight highly homologous variants.

This clonotype has just a few counts. Antigen unknown. This sequence joins TRBV20-1 and TRBJ2-3, with 8 bases fitting TRBD2. This receptor was identified in a male donor with ankylosing spondylitis. Source material: blood, either unsorted or a sorted T cell fraction (not recorded which). CDR3 coding DNA: TGCAGTGCTTTTAGCGGGACCCTTTCCTCCGACACGCAGTATTTT. It translates to CSAFSGTLSSDTQYF.